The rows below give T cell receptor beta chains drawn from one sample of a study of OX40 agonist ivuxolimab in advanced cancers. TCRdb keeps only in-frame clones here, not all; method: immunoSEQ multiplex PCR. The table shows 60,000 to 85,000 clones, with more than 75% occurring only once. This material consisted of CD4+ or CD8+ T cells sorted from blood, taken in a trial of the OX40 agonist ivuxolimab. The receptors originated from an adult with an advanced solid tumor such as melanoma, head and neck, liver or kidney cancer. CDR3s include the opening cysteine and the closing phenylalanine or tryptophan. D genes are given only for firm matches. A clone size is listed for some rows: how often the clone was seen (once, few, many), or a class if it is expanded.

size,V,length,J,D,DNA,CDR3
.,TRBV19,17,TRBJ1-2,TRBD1,TGTGCCAGTAGTGCGCATTTGTCGGGACAGCTACTCTATGGCTACACCTTC,CASSAHLSGQLLYGYTF
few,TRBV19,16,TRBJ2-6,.,TGTGCCAGCCGGGTCCTAGGGAGCTCTGGGGCCAACGTCCTGACTTTC,CASRVLGSSGANVLTF
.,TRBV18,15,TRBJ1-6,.,TGTGCCAGCTCACCACCAGGGGTCGCGAATTCACCCCTCCACTTT,CASSPPGVANSPLHF
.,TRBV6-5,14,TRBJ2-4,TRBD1,TGTGCCAGCAGTTCTTACTTCCAGACAGGGGTGCAGTACTTC,CASSSYFQTGVQYF
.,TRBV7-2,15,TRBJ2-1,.,TGTGCCAGCAGCTTAGCGGGGGGGCCCTACAATGAGCAGTTCTTC,CASSLAGGPYNEQFF
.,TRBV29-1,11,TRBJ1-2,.,TGCAGCGGGCGGTGGGGCTATGGCTACACCTTC,CSGRWGYGYTF
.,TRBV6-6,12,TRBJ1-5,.,TGTGCCAGCAGTCTACGGGGACAGCCCCAGCATTTT,CASSLRGQPQHF
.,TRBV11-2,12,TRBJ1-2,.,TGTGCCAGCAGCTCGGGGGACTATGGCTACACCTTC,CASSSGDYGYTF
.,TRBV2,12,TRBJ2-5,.,TGTGCCAGCCACAGACAGAGTGGGACCCAGTACTTC,CASHRQSGTQYF
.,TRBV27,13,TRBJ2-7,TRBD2,TGTGCCAGCAAAGCTAGCGGGGGCTACGAGCAGTACTTC,CASKASGGYEQYF
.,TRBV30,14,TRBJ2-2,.,TGTGCCTGCCCGGGACGTTTGAACACCGGGGAGCTGTTTTTT,CACPGRLNTGELFF
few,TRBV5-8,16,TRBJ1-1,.,TGTGCCAGCAGCTTTTCCAGGGGATACGCGTACACTGAAGCTTTCTTT,CASSFSRGYAYTEAFF
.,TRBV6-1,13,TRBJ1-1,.,TGTGCCAGCGAGTTGGATCTGTACACTGAAGCTTTCTTT,CASELDLYTEAFF
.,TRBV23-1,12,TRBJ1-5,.,TGCGCCTGGGGGGCAGGGGATCAGCCCCAGCATTTT,CAWGAGDQPQHF
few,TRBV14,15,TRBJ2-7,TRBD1,TGTGCCAGCAGCCAAGACCTGGGACAGGGATACGAGCAGTACTTC,CASSQDLGQGYEQYF
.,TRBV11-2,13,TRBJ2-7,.,TGTGCCAGCAGCTTAACCCTCCGTACCGAGCAGTACTTC,CASSLTLRTEQYF
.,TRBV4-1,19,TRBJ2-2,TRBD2,TGCGCCAGCAGCCAAAGATTGGGACTAGCGGGATCGGTGGCCGGGGAGCTGTTTTTT,CASSQRLGLAGSVAGELFF
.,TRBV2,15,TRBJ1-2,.,TGTGCCAGCATAATTTGGCAGTCCCCCAACTATGGCTACACCTTC,CASIIWQSPNYGYTF
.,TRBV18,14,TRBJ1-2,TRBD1,TGTGCCAGCTCACCTGCGGACAGGGAGACTGGCTACACCTTC,CASSPADRETGYTF
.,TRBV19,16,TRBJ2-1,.,TGTGCCAGTGTGGATTCTACAGGGCGGTCCTACAATGAGCAGTTCTTC,CASVDSTGRSYNEQFF
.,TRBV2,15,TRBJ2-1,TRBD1,TGTGCCAGCAGTGAAGAAGGGGGCGCCTCCAATGAGCAGTTCTTC,CASSEEGGASNEQFF
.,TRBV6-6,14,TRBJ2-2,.,TGTGCCAGTTTGGGGACACCGAACACCGGGGAGCTGTTTTTT,CASLGTPNTGELFF
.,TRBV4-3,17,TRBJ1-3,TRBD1,TGCGCCAGCAGCCCCCAATCTTACAGGGGCTCTGGAAACACCATATATTTT,CASSPQSYRGSGNTIYF
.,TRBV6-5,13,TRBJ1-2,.,TGTGCCAGCGCACGAGGGACGGAGGATGGCTACACCTTC,CASARGTEDGYTF
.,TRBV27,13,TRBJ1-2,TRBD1,TGTGCCAGCAGTAGGATGGGACAGGGCTCCTACACCTTC,CASSRMGQGSYTF
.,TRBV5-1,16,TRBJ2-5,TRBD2,TGCGCCAGCAGCTCGACTCCCGGCGGGGGGGGAGAGACCCAGTACTTC,CASSSTPGGGGETQYF
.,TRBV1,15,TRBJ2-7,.,TGCACCAGCAGCAGAAAAGGGACTAGCGGCTACGAGCAGTACTTC,CTSSRKGTSGYEQYF
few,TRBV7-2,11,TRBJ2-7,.,TGTGCCAGCAGCTTGGGGGCGTCCCAGTACTTC,CASSLGASQYF
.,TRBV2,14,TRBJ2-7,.,TGTGCCAGCAGTGCTCGCCCGAACTCCTACGAGCAGTACTTC,CASSARPNSYEQYF
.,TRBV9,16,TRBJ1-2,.,TGTGCCAGCAGCCCCCCCGACGATTACCCCAGGTATGGCTACACCTTC,CASSPPDDYPRYGYTF
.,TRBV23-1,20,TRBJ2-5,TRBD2,TGCGCCAGCAGTCAATCAGATGGGGGCGCTAGCGGGGGGCATGGAGAGACCCAGTACTTC,CASSQSDGGASGGHGETQYF
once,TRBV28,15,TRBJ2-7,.,TGTGCCAGTATGCGACGGGGGGCCTACTCCTACGAGCAGTACTTC,CASMRRGAYSYEQYF
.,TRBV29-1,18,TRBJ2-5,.,TGCAGCGTTGAAGATAGAGCTATGGCAGGCTATCGGGGGGAGACCCAGTACTTC,CSVEDRAMAGYRGETQYF
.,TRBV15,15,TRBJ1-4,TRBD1,TGTGCCACCAGGGGGACCGGGACAGTCGGTGAAAAACTGTTTTTT,CATRGTGTVGEKLFF
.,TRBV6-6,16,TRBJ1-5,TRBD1,TGTGCCAGCAGTTCCCAGGGACAGGGAAGCAATCAGCCCCAGCATTTT,CASSSQGQGSNQPQHF
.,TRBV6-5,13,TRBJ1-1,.,TGTGCCAGCAGTAGTGGGGGGGCGGCTGAAGCTTTCTTT,CASSSGGAAEAFF
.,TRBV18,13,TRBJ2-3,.,TGTGCCAGCTCACCACTCCAAGAAGATACGCAGTATTTT,CASSPLQEDTQYF
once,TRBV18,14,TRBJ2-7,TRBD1,TGTGCCAGCTCCCCCGGACAGGGGTTCTACGAGCAGTACTTC,CASSPGQGFYEQYF